This T cell receptor (beta chain) was sequenced for a study of tumor-infiltrating lymphocytes in primary liver carcinoma. The blood RNA (from unsorted whole blood) was obtained, and germline DNA was also extracted. Those patients suffered from chronic HBV infection and were treatment-naive. The investigators made TCR beta cDNA from approximately 500 ng total RNA, using a constant-region primer. Construction of TCR beta libraries relied on three successive nested multiplex PCR rounds employing slightly modified ARM-PCR. MiXCR was run by TCRdb on the multiplex PCR reads, yielding one entry per CDR3 protein. The data contain 190,000 or so distinct CDR3 sequences, roughly 61% of them singletons. The receptor was isolated from a woman aged 60 to 75 with primary liver carcinoma and hepatitis B virus infection. The sequencing input was peripheral blood.

The CDR3: CASSLAGAGGATSQETQYF. For the CDR3, the DNA is TGCGCCAGCAGCTTGGCAGGGGCAGGGGGCGCCACAAGCCAAGAGACCCAGTACTTC. The J gene is TRBJ2-5, the V gene TRBV5-1; 8 nucleotides line up with TRBD1. This CDR3 spans 19 amino acids. Trimming at V came to 0 bases and at J to 1 base, leaving 14 bases not matched to a gene. Germline values: CDR1 SGHRS, CDR2 YFSETQ.